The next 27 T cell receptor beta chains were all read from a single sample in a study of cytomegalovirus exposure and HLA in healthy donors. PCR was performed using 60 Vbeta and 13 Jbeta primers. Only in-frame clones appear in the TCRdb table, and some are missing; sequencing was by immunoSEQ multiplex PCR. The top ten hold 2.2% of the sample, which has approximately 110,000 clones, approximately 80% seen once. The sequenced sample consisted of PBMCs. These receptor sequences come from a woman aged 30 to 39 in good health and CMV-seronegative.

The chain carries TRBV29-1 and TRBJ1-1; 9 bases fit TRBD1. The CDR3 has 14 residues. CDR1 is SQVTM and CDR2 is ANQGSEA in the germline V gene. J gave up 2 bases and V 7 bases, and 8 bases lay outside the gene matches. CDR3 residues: CSAQDRGGNTEAFF. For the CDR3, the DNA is TGCAGCGCCCAGGACAGGGGAGGAAACACTGAAGCTTTCTTT.

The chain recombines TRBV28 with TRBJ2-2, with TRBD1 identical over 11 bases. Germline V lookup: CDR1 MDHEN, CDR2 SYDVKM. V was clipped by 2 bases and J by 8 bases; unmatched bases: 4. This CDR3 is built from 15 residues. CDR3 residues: CASSLPGTGGGELFF. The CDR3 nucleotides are TGTGCCAGCAGTTTACCAGGGACAGGGGGAGGGGAGCTGTTTTTT.

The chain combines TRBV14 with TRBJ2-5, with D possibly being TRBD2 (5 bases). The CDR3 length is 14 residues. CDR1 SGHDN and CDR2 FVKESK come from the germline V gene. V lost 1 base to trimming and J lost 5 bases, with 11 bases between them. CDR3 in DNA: TGTGCCAGCAGCCAAGCGGTGGGAGTGGAGACCCAGTACTTC. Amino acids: CASSQAVGVETQYF.

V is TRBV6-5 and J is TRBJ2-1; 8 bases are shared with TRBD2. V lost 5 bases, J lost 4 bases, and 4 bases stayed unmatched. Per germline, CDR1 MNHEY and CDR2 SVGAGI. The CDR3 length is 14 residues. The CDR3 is CASSPGTRYNEQFF. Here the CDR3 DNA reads TGTGCCAGCAGTCCCGGGACTAGGTACAATGAGCAGTTCTTC.

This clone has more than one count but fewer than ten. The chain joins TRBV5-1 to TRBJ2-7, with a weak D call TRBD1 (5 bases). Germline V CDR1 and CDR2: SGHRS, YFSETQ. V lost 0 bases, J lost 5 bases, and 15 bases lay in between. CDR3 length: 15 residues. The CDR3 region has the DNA TGCGCCAGCAGCTTGGAAAGGGGCCAAAGGGACGAGCAGTACTTC. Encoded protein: CASSLERGQRDEQYF.

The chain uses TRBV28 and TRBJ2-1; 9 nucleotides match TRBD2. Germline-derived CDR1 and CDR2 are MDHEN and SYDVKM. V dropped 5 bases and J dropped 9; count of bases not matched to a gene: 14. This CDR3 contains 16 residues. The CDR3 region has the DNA TGTGCCAGCAGTCCCCTCCTAGCGGGGTCGGTCGGTGAGCAGTTCTTC. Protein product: CASSPLLAGSVGEQFF. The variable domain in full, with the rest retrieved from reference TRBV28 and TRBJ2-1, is DVKVTQSSRYLVKRTGEKVFLECVQDMDHENMFWYRQDPGLGLRLIYFSYDVKMKEKGDIPEGYSVSREKKERFSLILESASTNQTSMYLCASSPLLAGSVGEQFFGPGTRLTVL.

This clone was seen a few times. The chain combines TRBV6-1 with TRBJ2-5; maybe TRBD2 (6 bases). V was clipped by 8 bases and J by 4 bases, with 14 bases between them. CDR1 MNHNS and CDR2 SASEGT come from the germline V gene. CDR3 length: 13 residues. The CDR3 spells CASPPDYGETQYF. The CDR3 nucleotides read TGTGCCAGCCCCCCGGACTATGGAGAGACCCAGTACTTC.

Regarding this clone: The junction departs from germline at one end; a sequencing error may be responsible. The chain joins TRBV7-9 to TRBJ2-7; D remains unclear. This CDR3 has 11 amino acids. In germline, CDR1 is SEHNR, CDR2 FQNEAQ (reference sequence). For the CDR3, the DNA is TGTTCCAGCAGCAACTACGACGAGCAGTACTTC. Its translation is CSSSNYDEQYF.

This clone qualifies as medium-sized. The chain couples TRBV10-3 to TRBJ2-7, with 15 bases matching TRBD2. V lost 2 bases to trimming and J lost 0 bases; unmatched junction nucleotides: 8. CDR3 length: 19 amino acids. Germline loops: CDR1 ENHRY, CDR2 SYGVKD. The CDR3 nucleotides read TGTGCCATCAGTGAGGACGGACTAGCGGGAGGGCCGAGCTCCTACGAGCAGTACTTC. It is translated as CAISEDGLAGGPSSYEQYF.

The DNA of the CDR3 is TGTGCCAGCAGCTTAGGCCAGGGATCCGTGGGTTCACCCCTCCACTTT. The encoded protein is CASSLGQGSVGSPLHF. The rearrangement joins TRBV7-8 to TRBJ1-6; possible D gene TRBD1, 5 bases. Trimming removed 1 base from V and 9 bases from J, with 16 bases in between. The germline V gene encodes CDR1 SGHVS and CDR2 FQNEAQ. The CDR3 has 16 residues.

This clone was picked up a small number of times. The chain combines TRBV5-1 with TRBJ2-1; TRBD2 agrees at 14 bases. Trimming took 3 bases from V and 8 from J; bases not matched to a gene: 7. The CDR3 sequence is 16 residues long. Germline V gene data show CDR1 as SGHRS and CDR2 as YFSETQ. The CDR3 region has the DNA TGCGCCAGCAGCTCGGGAAGGGGACTAGCGGGAGATGAGCAGTTCTTC. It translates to CASSSGRGLAGDEQFF.

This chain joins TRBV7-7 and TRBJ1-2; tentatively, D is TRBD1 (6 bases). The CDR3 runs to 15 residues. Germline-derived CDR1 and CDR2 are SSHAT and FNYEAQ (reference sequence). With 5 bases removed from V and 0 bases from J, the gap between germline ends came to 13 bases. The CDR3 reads CASSPRDNANYGYTF. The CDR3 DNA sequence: TGTGCCAGCAGCCCTCGGGACAACGCTAACTATGGCTACACCTTC.

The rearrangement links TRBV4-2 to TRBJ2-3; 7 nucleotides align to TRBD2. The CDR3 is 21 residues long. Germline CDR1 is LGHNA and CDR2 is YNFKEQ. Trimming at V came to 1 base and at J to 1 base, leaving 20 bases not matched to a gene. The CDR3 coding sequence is TGTGCCAGCAGCCAAGGTCCTGTCGGGCGGGGGATTATTACAGGCACAGATACGCAGTATTTT. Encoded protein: CASSQGPVGRGIITGTDTQYF.

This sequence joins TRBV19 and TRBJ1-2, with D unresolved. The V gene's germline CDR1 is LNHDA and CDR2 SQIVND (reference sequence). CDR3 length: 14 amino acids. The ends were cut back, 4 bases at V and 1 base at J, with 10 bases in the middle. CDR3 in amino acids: CASSSLGNNYGYTF. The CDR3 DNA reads TGTGCCAGTAGTAGTCTCGGGAATAACTATGGCTACACCTTC.

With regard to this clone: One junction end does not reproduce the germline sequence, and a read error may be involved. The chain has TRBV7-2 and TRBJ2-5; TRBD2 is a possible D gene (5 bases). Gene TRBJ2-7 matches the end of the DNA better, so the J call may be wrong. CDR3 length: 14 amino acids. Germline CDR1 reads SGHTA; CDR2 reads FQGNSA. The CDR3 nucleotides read TGTGCCAGCAGTTTAGGTCGGGGTGGATACGAGCAGTACTTC. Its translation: CASSLGRGGYEQYF.

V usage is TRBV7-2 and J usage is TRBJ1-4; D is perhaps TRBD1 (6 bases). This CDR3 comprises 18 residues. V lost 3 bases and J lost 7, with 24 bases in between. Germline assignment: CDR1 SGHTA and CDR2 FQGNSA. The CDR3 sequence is CASSFRGPLQGGGEKLFF. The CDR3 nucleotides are TGTGCCAGCAGCTTTAGGGGTCCCCTACAGGGCGGGGGTGAAAAACTGTTTTTT.

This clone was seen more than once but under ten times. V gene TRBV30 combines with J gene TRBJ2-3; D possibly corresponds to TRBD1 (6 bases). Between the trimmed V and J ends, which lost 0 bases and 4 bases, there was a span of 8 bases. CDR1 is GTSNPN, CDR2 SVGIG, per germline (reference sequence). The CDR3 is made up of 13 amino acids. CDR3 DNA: TGTGCCTGGAGTGTAAGGGGGTCAGATACGCAGTATTTT. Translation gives CAWSVRGSDTQYF. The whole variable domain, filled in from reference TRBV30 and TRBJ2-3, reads SQTIHQWPATLVQPVGSPLSLECTVEGTSNPNLYWYRQAAGRGLQLLFYSVGIGQISSEVPQNLSASRPQDRQFILSSKKLLLSDSGFYLCAWSVRGSDTQYFGPGTRLTVL.

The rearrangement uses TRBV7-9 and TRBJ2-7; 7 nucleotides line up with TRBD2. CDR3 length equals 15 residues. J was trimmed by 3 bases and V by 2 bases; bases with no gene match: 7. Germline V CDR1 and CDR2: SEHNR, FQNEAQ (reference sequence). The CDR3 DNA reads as TGTGCCAGCAGCTTATGGGGCAGGGAGGGCTACGAGCAGTACTTC. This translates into CASSLWGREGYEQYF.

The CDR3 loop reads CATGLAGEGEQFF. CDR3 DNA: TGTGCCACCGGACTAGCGGGAGAGGGTGAGCAGTTCTTC. The J gene is TRBJ2-1, the V gene TRBV10-3; the match to TRBD2 covers 13 bases. The junction had 6 bases not matched to a gene; V was cut back by 10 bases and J by 9 bases. This CDR3 spans 13 amino acids. The germline CDR1 and CDR2 sequences are ENHRY and SYGVKD.

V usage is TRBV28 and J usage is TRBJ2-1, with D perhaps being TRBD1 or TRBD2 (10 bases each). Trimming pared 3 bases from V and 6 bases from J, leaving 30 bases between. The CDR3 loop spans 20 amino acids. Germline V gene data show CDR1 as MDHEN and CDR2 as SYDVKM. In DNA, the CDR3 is TGTGCCAGCAGTTTCCTAAGACAGGGGGCGGCAAGCGGGAGGGCCAATGAGCAGTTCTTC. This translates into CASSFLRQGAASGRANEQFF.

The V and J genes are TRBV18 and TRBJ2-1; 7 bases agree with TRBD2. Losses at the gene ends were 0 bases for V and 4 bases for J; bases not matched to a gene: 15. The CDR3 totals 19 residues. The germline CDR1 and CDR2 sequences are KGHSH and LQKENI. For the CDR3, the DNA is TGTGCCAGCTCACCACCCGGAGGCCTAGCGGACGGGGGTTACAATGAGCAGTTCTTC. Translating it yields CASSPPGGLADGGYNEQFF.

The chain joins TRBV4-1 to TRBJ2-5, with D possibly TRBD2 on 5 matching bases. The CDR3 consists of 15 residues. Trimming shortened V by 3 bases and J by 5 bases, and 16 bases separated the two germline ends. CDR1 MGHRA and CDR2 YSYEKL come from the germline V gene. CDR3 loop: CASSQARESRETQYF. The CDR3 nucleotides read TGCGCCAGCAGCCAGGCTAGGGAGAGTAGGGAGACCCAGTACTTC.

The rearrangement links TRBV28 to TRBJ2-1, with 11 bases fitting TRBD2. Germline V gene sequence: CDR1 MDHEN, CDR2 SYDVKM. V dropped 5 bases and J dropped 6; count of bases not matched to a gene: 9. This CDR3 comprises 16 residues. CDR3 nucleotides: TGTGCCAGCAGTCCGCCGGGACTAGCGGACACCAATGAGCAGTTCTTC. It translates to CASSPPGLADTNEQFF. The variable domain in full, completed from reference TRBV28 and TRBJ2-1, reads DVKVTQSSRYLVKRTGEKVFLECVQDMDHENMFWYRQDPGLGLRLIYFSYDVKMKEKGDIPEGYSVSREKKERFSLILESASTNQTSMYLCASSPPGLADTNEQFFGPGTRLTVL.

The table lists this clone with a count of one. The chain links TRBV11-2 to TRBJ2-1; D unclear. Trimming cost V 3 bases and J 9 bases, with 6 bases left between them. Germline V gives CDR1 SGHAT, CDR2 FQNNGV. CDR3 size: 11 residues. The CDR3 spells CASSFTIEQFF. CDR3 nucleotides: TGTGCCAGCAGCTTTACTATTGAGCAGTTCTTC.

Here the CDR3 DNA reads TGTGCCTGGAGTGTAGGAAGGGGACAGCGAGACGGCTACACCTTC. Encoded protein: CAWSVGRGQRDGYTF. The rearrangement uses TRBV30 and TRBJ1-2; 7 bases match TRBD1. This CDR3 has 15 amino acids. The V segment lost 0 bases and the J segment 8 bases; nucleotides outside the gene matches: 12. Germline V gives CDR1 GTSNPN, CDR2 SVGIG (reference sequence).

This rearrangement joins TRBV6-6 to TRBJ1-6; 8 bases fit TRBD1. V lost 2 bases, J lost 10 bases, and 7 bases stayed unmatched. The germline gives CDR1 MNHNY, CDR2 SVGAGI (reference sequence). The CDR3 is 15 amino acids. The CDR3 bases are TGTGCCAGCAGTTACGGGGACAGGTTGGGCTCACCCCTCCACTTT. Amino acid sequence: CASSYGDRLGSPLHF.

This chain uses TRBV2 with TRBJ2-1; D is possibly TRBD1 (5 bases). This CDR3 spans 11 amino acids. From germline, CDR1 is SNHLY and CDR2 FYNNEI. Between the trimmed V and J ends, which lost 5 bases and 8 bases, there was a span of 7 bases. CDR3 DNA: TGTGCCAGCAGTAGGGGCGATGAGCAGTTCTTC. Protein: CASSRGDEQFF. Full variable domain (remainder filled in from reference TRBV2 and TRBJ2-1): EPEVTQTPSHQVTQMGQEVILRCVPISNHLYFYWYRQILGQKVEFLVSFYNNEISEKSEIFDDQFSVERPDGSNFTLKIRSTKLEDSAMYFCASSRGDEQFFGPGTRLTVL.